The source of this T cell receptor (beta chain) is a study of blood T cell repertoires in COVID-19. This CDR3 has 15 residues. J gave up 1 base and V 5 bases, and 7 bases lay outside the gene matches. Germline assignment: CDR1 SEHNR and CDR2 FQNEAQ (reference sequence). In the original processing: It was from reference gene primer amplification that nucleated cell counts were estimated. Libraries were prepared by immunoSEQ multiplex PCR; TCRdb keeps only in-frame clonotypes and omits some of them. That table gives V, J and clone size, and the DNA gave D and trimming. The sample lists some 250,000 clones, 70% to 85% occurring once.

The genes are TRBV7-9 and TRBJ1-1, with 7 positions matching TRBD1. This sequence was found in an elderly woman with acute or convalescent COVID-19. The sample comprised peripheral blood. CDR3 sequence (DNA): TGTGCCAGCAGCCACGACCGGGACAGGAACACTGAAGCTTTCTTT. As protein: CASSHDRDRNTEAFF.